A selection of T cell receptor beta chains follows, all from one sample in a study of T cells in Graves' hyperthyroidism and ophthalmopathy. TCRdb reprocessed the multiplex PCR reads via MiXCR and lists one record per CDR3 protein. The sample contains hundreds of thousands of distinct CDR3 sequences, roughly 20% of which appear only once. Specimen: blood. The receptors were sampled from a man aged 25-45 years with Graves' ophthalmopathy. Both conserved end residues are part of each CDR3. Each record gives: clone size, J gene, V gene, D gene, CDR3 protein, CDR3 DNA. A D gene is named only where the DNA matches it firmly. A row's size may be missing; if present it is once, few, many or a size class.

size: -
J: TRBJ2-2
V: TRBV20-1
D: -
CDR3: CSARPAGNTGELFF
DNA: TGCAGTGCTAGGCCAGCAGGGAACACCGGGGAGCTGTTTTTT

size: -
J: TRBJ1-6
V: TRBV27
D: -
CDR3: CASSPAGGYNSPLHF
DNA: TGTGCCAGCAGTCCCGCCGGGGGTTATAATTCACCCCTCCACTTT

size: many
J: TRBJ2-3
V: TRBV24-1
D: TRBD2
CDR3: CATRAGGYTDTQYF
DNA: TGTGCCACCAGAGCGGGAGGATACACAGATACGCAGTATTTT

size: many
J: TRBJ1-6
V: TRBV2
D: -
CDR3: CASSEGSPLHF
DNA: TGTGCCAGCAGTGAAGGGTCACCCCTCCACTTT

size: many
J: TRBJ1-5
V: TRBV12-3/TRBV12-4
D: -
CDR3: CASSFNAGGNQPQHF
DNA: TGTGCCAGCAGTTTTAATGCCGGAGGGAATCAGCCCCAGCATTTT

size: few
J: TRBJ2-1
V: TRBV28
D: -
CDR3: CACSLETADNEQFF
DNA: TGTGCCTGCAGTTTAGAGACAGCTGACAATGAGCAGTTCTTC

size: many
J: TRBJ2-7
V: TRBV2
D: -
CDR3: CASMGDSYEQYF
DNA: TGTGCCAGCATGGGGGATTCCTACGAGCAGTACTTC

size: many
J: TRBJ2-7
V: TRBV5-1
D: -
CDR3: CARHRGPSYEQYF
DNA: TGCGCCAGGCACCGGGGACCTTCCTACGAGCAGTACTTC

size: -
J: TRBJ2-7
V: TRBV7-2
D: -
CDR3: CAKQGGGNYEQYF
DNA: TGTGCCAAACAGGGGGGAGGGAACTACGAGCAGTACTTC

size: many
J: TRBJ2-3
V: TRBV20-1
D: TRBD2
CDR3: CSAASLALSGRADTQYF
DNA: TGCAGTGCCGCTTCCCTAGCCCTCAGCGGGAGGGCAGATACGCAGTATTTT

size: -
J: TRBJ1-2
V: TRBV12-3/TRBV12-4
D: -
CDR3: CASSLGGLNYGYTF
DNA: TGTGCCAGCAGCCTAGGGGGACTTAACTATGGCTACACCTTC

size: -
J: TRBJ1-3
V: TRBV27
D: -
CDR3: CASSTAGSGNTIYF
DNA: TGTGCCAGCTCAACGGCCGGCTCTGGAAACACCATATATTTT

size: -
J: TRBJ1-5
V: TRBV19
D: -
CDR3: CASLIDGNSNQPQHF
DNA: TGTGCCAGTCTTATCGATGGAAATAGCAATCAGCCCCAGCATTTT

size: -
J: TRBJ2-7
V: TRBV4-1
D: TRBD1
CDR3: CASSASTGMSYEQYF
DNA: TGCGCCAGCAGTGCCTCGACAGGGATGAGCTACGAGCAGTACTTC

size: many
J: TRBJ2-3
V: TRBV28
D: TRBD1
CDR3: CASRAGQGIPDTQYF
DNA: TGTGCCAGCAGGGCGGGACAGGGGATCCCAGATACGCAGTATTTT

size: many
J: TRBJ2-3
V: TRBV5-6
D: -
CDR3: CASSQAPTDTQYF
DNA: TGTGCCAGCAGCCAGGCCCCCACAGATACGCAGTATTTT

size: few
J: TRBJ2-5
V: TRBV12-5
D: -
CDR3: CASAQTTGLGETQYF
DNA: TGTGCTAGTGCCCAAACCACAGGGCTGGGAGAGACCCAGTACTTC

size: -
J: TRBJ2-1
V: TRBV14
D: -
CDR3: CASSPRTNGFYNEQFF
DNA: TGTGCCAGCAGCCCGCGGACTAACGGGTTCTACAATGAGCAGTTCTTC

size: many
J: TRBJ2-1
V: TRBV5-1
D: -
CDR3: CASSLLQDEQFF
DNA: TGCGCCAGCAGCTTGCTGCAGGATGAGCAGTTCTTC

size: few
J: TRBJ2-7
V: TRBV7-9
D: -
CDR3: CASSPRTSTYEQYF
DNA: TGTGCCAGCAGCCCCCGGACTTCCACCTACGAGCAGTACTTC

size: few
J: TRBJ2-1
V: TRBV6-2/TRBV6-3
D: -
CDR3: CATASRGRESSYNEQFF
DNA: TGTGCCACCGCCTCGAGGGGGCGGGAGTCTTCGTACAATGAGCAGTTCTTC

size: few
J: TRBJ2-2
V: TRBV6-1
D: TRBD2
CDR3: CASSSGTSGTGELFF
DNA: TGTGCCAGCAGTTCGGGGACTAGCGGGACCGGGGAGCTGTTTTTT

size: many
J: TRBJ2-7
V: TRBV5-1
D: TRBD1
CDR3: CASSPRQGSYEQYF
DNA: TGTGCCAGCTCACCTCGACAGGGGTCCTACGAGCAGTACTTC

size: -
J: TRBJ2-7
V: TRBV5-1
D: TRBD2
CDR3: CASSFDRPSGGYEQYF
DNA: TGCGCCAGCAGCTTCGACCGACCTAGCGGGGGCTACGAGCAGTACTTC

size: -
J: TRBJ2-3
V: TRBV7-3
D: TRBD1
CDR3: CASSLTFGTGWHTDTQYF
DNA: TGTGCCAGCAGCTTAACGTTCGGGACAGGATGGCACACAGATACGCAGTATTTT

size: -
J: TRBJ2-7
V: TRBV29-1
D: -
CDR3: CSVETGSYEQYF
DNA: TGCAGCGTTGAAACTGGCTCCTACGAGCAGTACTTC

size: -
J: TRBJ2-4
V: TRBV6-1
D: -
CDR3: CASSEWVQGGNIQYF
DNA: TGTGCCAGCAGTGAGTGGGTACAGGGTGGGAACATTCAGTACTTC

size: -
J: TRBJ2-7
V: TRBV7-2
D: TRBD1
CDR3: CASSVPGQGIYEQYF
DNA: TGTGCCAGCAGCGTACCGGGACAGGGGATCTACGAGCAGTACTTC

size: -
J: TRBJ1-3
V: TRBV9
D: -
CDR3: CASSVVPTNSGMNTIYF
DNA: TGTGCCAGCAGCGTAGTCCCGACAAACTCTGGAATGAACACCATATATTTT

size: many
J: TRBJ1-1
V: TRBV12-3/TRBV12-4
D: TRBD1
CDR3: CASSRQGGYTEAFF
DNA: TGTGCCAGCAGTCGACAGGGAGGGTACACTGAAGCTTTCTTT

size: many
J: TRBJ1-2
V: TRBV20-1
D: -
CDR3: CSARERAGYTF
DNA: TGCAGTGCTAGAGAGAGGGCTGGCTACACCTTC

size: many
J: TRBJ2-3
V: TRBV30
D: TRBD2
CDR3: CAWSSRREASTDTQYF
DNA: TGTGCCTGGAGTAGTAGGCGGGAGGCTAGCACAGATACGCAGTATTTT

size: many
J: TRBJ2-3
V: TRBV12-3/TRBV12-4
D: -
CDR3: CASSFRRGSPDTQYF
DNA: TGTGCCAGCAGTTTCCGCAGGGGCTCCCCCGATACGCAGTATTTT

size: -
J: TRBJ2-2
V: TRBV4-1
D: -
CDR3: CASSQHGVAGELFF
DNA: TGCGCCAGCAGCCAACACGGGGTAGCCGGGGAGCTGTTTTTT

size: -
J: TRBJ2-7
V: TRBV5-1
D: TRBD2
CDR3: CASTPGGGPFSYEQYF
DNA: TGCGCCAGCACCCCGGGAGGCGGGCCCTTCTCCTACGAGCAGTACTTC

size: -
J: TRBJ1-1
V: TRBV24-1
D: -
CDR3: CATSGLSGGGGHTEAFF
DNA: TGTGCCACCAGTGGCCTCTCTGGGGGCGGGGGGCACACTGAAGCTTTCTTT

size: few
J: TRBJ1-5
V: TRBV12-3/TRBV12-4
D: -
CDR3: CASSLDRYNQPQHF
DNA: TGTGCCAGCAGTTTAGACAGGTACAATCAGCCCCAGCATTTT

size: many
J: TRBJ2-4
V: TRBV7-8
D: -
CDR3: CASSSVRFGAKNIQYF
DNA: TGTGCCAGCAGCTCGGTCCGCTTCGGGGCCAAAAACATTCAGTACTTC

size: few
J: TRBJ2-1
V: TRBV12-3/TRBV12-4
D: -
CDR3: CASSHSVINEQFF
DNA: TGTGCCAGCAGTCACTCTGTAATAAATGAGCAGTTCTTC

size: many
J: TRBJ2-7
V: TRBV5-6
D: TRBD2
CDR3: CASSLAASGRRYEQYF
DNA: TGTGCCAGCAGCTTGGCAGCTAGCGGGAGGAGGTACGAGCAGTACTTC

size: few
J: TRBJ2-7
V: TRBV2
D: -
CDR3: CASSATHEQYF
DNA: TGTGCCAGCAGTGCAACGCACGAGCAGTACTTC

size: many
J: TRBJ1-5
V: TRBV20-1
D: -
CDR3: CSARDRLNQPQHF
DNA: TGCAGTGCTAGAGACAGGCTCAATCAGCCCCAGCATTTT

size: -
J: TRBJ1-5
V: TRBV7-3
D: TRBD1
CDR3: CASSSHGTESNQPQHF
DNA: TGTGCCAGCAGCTCCCACGGGACAGAAAGCAATCAGCCCCAGCATTTT

size: -
J: TRBJ2-7
V: TRBV7-2
D: -
CDR3: CASSELEGVYEQYF
DNA: TGTGCCAGCAGCGAATTGGAAGGGGTCTACGAGCAGTACTTC

size: once
J: TRBJ2-6
V: TRBV3-1
D: TRBD2
CDR3: CASSATSGRVSGANVLTF
DNA: TGTGCCAGCAGCGCCACTAGCGGGAGAGTTTCTGGGGCCAACGTCCTGACTTTC

size: -
J: TRBJ1-2
V: TRBV28
D: -
CDR3: CASLSRTNYGYTF
DNA: TGTGCCAGCCTATCCAGGACGAACTATGGCTACACCTTC

size: many
J: TRBJ1-4
V: TRBV18
D: -
CDR3: CASSLMTTNEKLFF
DNA: TGTGCCAGCTCACTTATGACAACTAATGAAAAACTGTTTTTT

size: many
J: TRBJ2-7
V: TRBV11-2
D: -
CDR3: CASSYGYEQYF
DNA: TGTGCCAGCAGTTACGGGTACGAGCAGTACTTC

size: -
J: TRBJ1-3
V: TRBV12-3/TRBV12-4
D: -
CDR3: CASSPPGQAGNTIYF
DNA: TGTGCCAGCAGCCCCCCGGGACAAGCTGGAAACACCATATATTTT

size: few
J: TRBJ1-1
V: TRBV7-2
D: -
CDR3: CASSQIMGHLNTEAFF
DNA: TGTGCCAGCAGCCAGATTATGGGACATTTGAACACTGAAGCTTTCTTT